This TCR beta chain stems from a study of cytomegalovirus exposure and HLA in healthy donors. In regard to this clone: Its antigen is currently unknown.

The study's findings and limits: Previously analyzed data showed that most TCR beta V segments were productive at a frequency of about 87% or about 30%. Generally TCR sequences proved uncommon, though certain public TCRs appeared in numerous donors. Overall, around 160 TCR beta chains were annotated as cytomegalovirus-associated.

V gave up 5 bases and J gave up 4 bases, with 18 bases separating them. Germline loops: CDR1 SGHVS, CDR2 FQNEAQ. The CDR3 length is 15 residues. The PCR ran on 60 Vbeta and 13 Jbeta primers. Per the study methods: An analysis that came later counted 60 million to 80 million unique TCR beta chains, around 10 million shared. Sequencing was performed with immunoSEQ multiplex PCR; in TCRdb, only in-frame clones are kept and a portion is missing. V and J calls and clone size come straight from that table; D and trimming were deduced from the DNA. Of approximately 190,000 clones listed, approximately 81% are singletons.

The source of this sequence is a man aged 45-65 years in good health and CMV-seronegative. The sequenced material came from PBMCs. The chain uses TRBV7-8 and TRBJ2-7, with a weak D call TRBD2 (6 bases). CDR3 DNA sequence: TGTGCCAGCAGCCCGATCCTGGGGGGAAGTTACGAGCAGTACTTC. Encoded protein: CASSPILGGSYEQYF.